The 19 T cell receptor beta chains in this list originate from one sample, sequenced in a study of T cell responses to AZD1222 COVID-19 vaccine. Sequencing used immunoSEQ multiplex PCR; TCRdb keeps in-frame clones, though not all of them. The sample includes around 75,000 clones, 70% to 90% of them seen just once. Here the sequenced sample was peripheral blood, taken on day 0 of AZD1222 vaccination. The receptors here all came from an adult in good health.

The chain recombines TRBV9 with TRBJ2-1; 12 nucleotides match TRBD2. V dropped 3 bases and J dropped 6; count of bases not matched to a gene: 7. Germline V lookup: CDR1 SGDLS, CDR2 YYNGEE. The CDR3 runs 16 residues. The DNA of the CDR3 is TGTGCCAGCAGCGAGACCGGGACTAGCGGGCCCAATGAGCAGTTCTTC. Translated: CASSETGTSGPNEQFF.

The CDR3 spells CASSLWDRVSGNTIYF. The CDR3 bases are TGTGCCAGCAGCTTATGGGACAGGGTCTCTGGAAACACCATATATTTT. V is TRBV11-3 and J is TRBJ1-3, with TRBD1 matching over 9 bases. V was clipped by 2 bases and J by 0 bases; unmatched bases: 2. Germline-derived CDR1 and CDR2 are SGHNT and YENEEA. This CDR3 region has 16 residues.

Points on this clone: A read error may produce the germline difference seen at one junction end. The CDR3 loop is CASRDRSYGYTF. In DNA form, the CDR3 reads TGTGCTAGCAGGGACAGAAGCTATGGCTACACCTTC. The V gene is TRBV12-3 or TRBV12-4, the J gene TRBJ1-2; 7 nucleotides agree with TRBD1. CDR3 length equals 12 residues.

The rearrangement uses TRBV5-1 and TRBJ2-3, with TRBD2 matching 10 bases. The junction had 0 bases not matched to a gene; V was cut back by 2 bases and J by 0 bases. The germline gives CDR1 SGHRS, CDR2 YFSETQ. The CDR3 covers 15 residues. CDR3 loop: CASSLLAGSTDTQYF. The CDR3 coding sequence is TGCGCCAGCAGCTTACTAGCGGGGAGCACAGATACGCAGTATTTT.

This chain uses TRBV19 with TRBJ1-5, with 11 bases matching TRBD1. V lost 10 bases to trimming and J lost 7 bases; unmatched junction nucleotides: 18. Per the germline V gene, CDR1 is LNHDA and CDR2 is SQIVND (reference sequence). The CDR3 extends over 17 amino acids. The CDR3 DNA sequence: TGTGCCACAACTAAATACCGGACAGGGGGCGCCGAACAGCCCCAGCATTTT. Translation gives CATTKYRTGGAEQPQHF.

The rearrangement links TRBV3-1 (or the pseudogene TRBV3-2) to TRBJ1-2; a possible D gene is TRBD1 (6 bases). The CDR3 runs 15 residues. Germline V gene data show CDR1 as LGHDT and CDR2 as YNNKEL (reference sequence). Trimming took 4 bases from V and 3 from J, leaving 15 bases between them. The CDR3 protein is CASSPPWGAYYGYTF. CDR3 DNA sequence: TGTGCCAGCAGCCCCCCGTGGGGGGCTTACTATGGCTACACCTTC.

DNA for the CDR3: TGTGCCAGCAGTTATCGGGACGCACGGAATTCACCCCTCCACTTT. This gives the protein CASSYRDARNSPLHF. The gene calls are TRBV6-5 and TRBJ1-6; D might be TRBD1 (5 bases). The germline V gene encodes CDR1 MNHEY and CDR2 SVGAGI. Trimming removed 3 bases from V and 7 bases from J, with 13 bases in between. This CDR3 is built from 15 residues.

The V call is TRBV3-1 (or the pseudogene TRBV3-2), the J call TRBJ2-2, with a possible D match to TRBD1 (6 bases). The germline gives CDR1 LGHDT, CDR2 YNNKEL (reference sequence). This CDR3 comprises 15 residues. The V and J ends lost 4 bases and 4 bases respectively, with 13 bases between them. The CDR3 loop reads CASSLAGASTGELFF. CDR3 coding DNA: TGTGCCAGCAGCCTTGCAGGGGCGTCCACCGGGGAGCTGTTTTTT.

This clone was detected once. This rearrangement joins TRBV6-5 to TRBJ2-7, with D hard to call. Germline assignment: CDR1 MNHEY and CDR2 SVGAGI. Trimming pared 0 bases from V and 0 bases from J, leaving 12 bases between. This CDR3 contains 16 residues. CDR3 nucleotide sequence: TGTGCCAGCAGTTACTCTCAGGCGAGCCTCTCCTACGAGCAGTACTTC. This sequence encodes CASSYSQASLSYEQYF.

The CDR3 spells CASSQDLGQGGDFGTEAFF. DNA for the CDR3: TGTGCCAGCAGCCAAGATTTGGGGCAGGGAGGTGATTTTGGCACTGAAGCTTTCTTT. The V gene is TRBV4-2, the J gene TRBJ1-1, with D possibly TRBD1 on 5 matching bases. The germline CDR1 and CDR2 sequences are LGHNA and YNFKEQ. This CDR3 is 19 amino acids long. Trimming shortened V by 0 bases and J by 4 bases, and 24 bases separated the two germline ends.

The rearrangement joins TRBV7-2 to TRBJ1-3; D is unclear. Trimming stripped 2 bases from V and 0 bases from J, with 11 bases between. The germline V gene encodes CDR1 SGHTA and CDR2 FQGNSA. The CDR3 contains 16 residues. The DNA of the CDR3 is TGTGCCAGCAGCTTAAACATCCAGCCCTCTGGAAACACCATATATTTT. The encoded protein is CASSLNIQPSGNTIYF.

The V and J genes are TRBV7-2 and TRBJ1-5; maybe TRBD1 (5 bases). V was cut by 4 bases and J by 0 bases, with 10 bases left in between. The CDR3 runs 15 residues. Looked up from germline, CDR1 is SGHTA and CDR2 is FQGNSA. CDR3 nucleotides: TGTGCCAGCAGCTCCAGGGCGGATAGCAATCAGCCCCAGCATTTT. This sequence encodes CASSSRADSNQPQHF.

V gene TRBV5-6 combines with J gene TRBJ1-2; the match to TRBD1 covers 10 bases. CDR3 size: 12 residues. Trimming removed 6 bases from V and 7 bases from J; junction bases left unmatched: 3. Germline values: CDR1 SGHDT, CDR2 YYEEEE. The CDR3 region is CASIRQGAGYTF. The CDR3 region has the DNA TGTGCCAGCATCAGACAGGGGGCTGGCTACACCTTC. The complete variable domain, with remaining parts taken from reference TRBV5-6 and TRBJ1-2, reads DAGVTQSPTHLIKTRGQQVTLRCSPKSGHDTVSWYQQALGQGPQFIFQYYEEEERQRGNFPDRFSGHQFPNYSSELNVNALLLGDSALYLCASIRQGAGYTFGSGTRLTVV.

The chain uses TRBV14 and TRBJ1-6, with D perhaps TRBD1 (6 bases). The CDR3 covers 17 residues. Trimming took off 1 base at V and 13 bases at J, with 23 bases between the two ends. Germline V CDR1 and CDR2: SGHDN, FVKESK. CDR3: CASSQGSRTGYSNPLHF. The CDR3 nucleotides read TGTGCCAGCAGCCAAGGGTCCCGTACAGGGTACTCTAACCCCCTCCACTTT.

This clone was counted once. CDR3 loop: CASSLARANTGELFF. CDR3 bases: TGTGCCAGCAGCCTGGCGAGGGCGAACACCGGGGAGCTGTTTTTT. This chain uses TRBV5-4 with TRBJ2-2; tentative D call: TRBD2 (5 bases). The CDR3 consists of 15 residues. Between the trimmed V and J ends, which lost 4 bases and 0 bases, there was a span of 10 bases. Germline V gene sequence: CDR1 SGHNT, CDR2 YYREEE (reference sequence). The variable domain in full, completed from reference TRBV5-4 and TRBJ2-2, reads ETGVTQSPTHLIKTRGQQVTLRCSSQSGHNTVSWYQQALGQGPQFIFQYYREEENGRGNFPPRFSGLQFPNYSSELNVNALELDDSALYLCASSLARANTGELFFGEGSRLTVL.

The rearrangement joins TRBV6-5 to TRBJ1-1, with TRBD1 matching 8 bases. The CDR3 runs 15 residues. V trimming: 0 bases; J trimming: 1 base; junction bases outside the gene matches: 1. The germline CDR1 and CDR2 sequences are MNHEY and SVGAGI. The chain's CDR3 is CASSYSQGANTEAFF. DNA of the CDR3: TGTGCCAGCAGTTACTCGCAGGGGGCGAACACTGAAGCTTTCTTT.

V usage is TRBV5-6 and J usage is TRBJ2-5; TRBD1 is a possible D gene (5 bases). V shed 1 base and J shed 5 bases, with 12 bases lying between them. Germline CDR1 SGHDT, CDR2 YYEEEE. This CDR3 has 14 residues. In DNA, the CDR3 is TGTGCCAGCAGCTTGTGGGGCGCAGGGGAGACCCAGTACTTC. It yields the protein CASSLWGAGETQYF.

The chain couples TRBV6-2 or TRBV6-3 to TRBJ1-6, with D unclear. Germline V gives CDR1 MNHEY, CDR2 SVGEGT. CDR3 length: 16 residues. V dropped 2 bases and J dropped 0 bases, with 8 bases sitting between them. The CDR3 region is CASSYEGGSYNSPLHF. CDR3 nucleotide sequence: TGTGCCAGCAGTTACGAGGGAGGCTCCTATAATTCACCCCTCCACTTT.

This chain connects TRBV7-2 to TRBJ2-2, with a tentative D call TRBD1 (6 bases). The germline V and J ends were trimmed by 3 bases and 7 bases, with 9 bases remaining between them. CDR1 and CDR2 (germline): SGHTA, FQGNSA. The CDR3 covers 13 residues. CDR3 coding DNA: TGTGCCAGCAGCTTTACAGGGTACGGGGAGCTGTTTTTT. Amino acid sequence: CASSFTGYGELFF.